A selection of T cell receptor beta chains follows, all from one sample in a study of cytomegalovirus exposure and HLA in healthy donors. TCRdb's copy holds only in-frame clones and misses some; the assay was immunoSEQ multiplex PCR. Of around 130,000 clones in the sample, 70% to 85% were seen once. The specimen was PBMCs. These receptors were taken from a boy under 10 years old in good health and CMV-seronegative. Both conserved end residues are part of each CDR3. Each record gives: clone size, V gene, J gene, D gene, CDR3 DNA, CDR3 protein. The D gene is left open where the match is weak. Only part of the rows carry a size: once, few, many, or a class if the clone is expanded.

.	TRBV27	TRBJ1-3	.	TGTGCCAGCGGAGCCGGCTCTGGAAACACCATATATTTT	CASGAGSGNTIYF
.	TRBV30	TRBJ2-1	TRBD1	TGTGCCTGGAGTTTTACAGGGGGAAGTGAGCAGTTCTTC	CAWSFTGGSEQFF
.	TRBV9	TRBJ2-2	TRBD1	TGTGCCAGCAGCGTAGTAGGCGGACAGGGGACCGGGGAGCTGTTTTTT	CASSVVGGQGTGELFF
.	TRBV10-3	TRBJ1-4	.	TGTGCCATCAGTGCCGGGACAACCACGGTGGAAAAACTGTTTTTT	CAISAGTTTVEKLFF
.	TRBV2	TRBJ2-5	TRBD2	TGTGCCAGGATGGGGGGGGAGACCCAGTACTTC	CARMGGETQYF
.	TRBV11-2	TRBJ2-2	.	TGTGCCAGCAGCGACAGCCGAGGAGGGGCCGGGGAGCTGTTTTTT	CASSDSRGGAGELFF
.	TRBV6-1	TRBJ1-2	.	TGTGCCAGCGAAGAGCTCCCCCAAACTAACTATGGCTACACCTTC	CASEELPQTNYGYTF
.	TRBV10-3	TRBJ2-5	.	TGTGCCATCAGTGAGTCGTATGGGGGCCGCGAGACCCAGTACTTC	CAISESYGGRETQYF
.	TRBV29-1	TRBJ2-2	TRBD1	TGCAGCGTCCCCGGGACAGGCACCGGGGAGCTGTTTTTT	CSVPGTGTGELFF
.	TRBV20-1	TRBJ2-3	TRBD2	TGCAGTGCTAGCGGGGGGGATACGCAGTATTTT	CSASGGDTQYF
.	TRBV7-3	TRBJ2-6	TRBD1	TGTGCCAGCAGCCGAGGGACAGGGGGTACTGGGGCCAACGTCCTGACTTTC	CASSRGTGGTGANVLTF
once	TRBV7-9	TRBJ2-1	TRBD2	TGTGCCAGCAGCTCAAGACTAGCCCAGAGCTCCTACAATGAGCAGTTCTTC	CASSSRLAQSSYNEQFF
once	TRBV18	TRBJ1-1	.	TGTGCCAGCTCACCATGGAGGGAACAAGTGAACACTGAAGCTTTCTTT	CASSPWREQVNTEAFF
.	TRBV13	TRBJ2-2	TRBD1	TGTGCCAGCAGCTTAGGGACAGGGGGCACCGGGGAGCTGTTTTTT	CASSLGTGGTGELFF
.	TRBV30	TRBJ2-5	TRBD1	TGTGCCTGGAGTGTGGACAGGGGGCAGGGAGAGACCCAGTACTTC	CAWSVDRGQGETQYF
.	TRBV4-2	TRBJ1-1	.	TGTGCCAGCAGCCAAGCCCCGAACTTGAACACTGAAGCTTTCTTT	CASSQAPNLNTEAFF
few	TRBV6-5	TRBJ2-7	TRBD1	TGTGCCAGCAGTTACTCGAAACAGGGGGTCTACGAGCAGTACTTC	CASSYSKQGVYEQYF
.	TRBV4-1	TRBJ1-5	TRBD1	TGCGCCAGCAGCCAATTCGGGACAGGGCTTGGTCAGCCCCAGCATTTT	CASSQFGTGLGQPQHF
.	TRBV5-5	TRBJ2-7	.	TGTGCCAGCAGCTGGGCCGGCGAGCAGTACTTC	CASSWAGEQYF
.	TRBV7-8	TRBJ1-5	.	TGTGCCAGCAGCTTAAGGGCAGGGTATAGCAATCAGCCCCAGCATTTT	CASSLRAGYSNQPQHF
once	TRBV7-8	TRBJ2-7	.	TGTGCCAGCAGCCCGGGTCTCTACGAGCAGTACTTC	CASSPGLYEQYF
.	TRBV7-9	TRBJ1-5	.	TGTGCCAGCAGCCTCCAGAGCCCTGGAGGCAATCAGCCCCAGCATTTT	CASSLQSPGGNQPQHF
.	TRBV6-6	TRBJ2-1	TRBD1	TGTGCCAGCAGTTACTCGATGTCTATCGAGGGGGCTCAGTTCTTC	CASSYSMSIEGAQFF
.	TRBV10-3	TRBJ1-3	TRBD1	TGTGCCATCAGCCCAGGGGGCTCGGACACCATATATTTT	CAISPGGSDTIYF
.	TRBV10-3	TRBJ1-1	.	TGTGCCATCAGTGACAGGGTGAACACTGAAGCTTTCTTT	CAISDRVNTEAFF
.	TRBV2	TRBJ2-5	.	TGTGCCAGGCGGGGCCGACAAGAGACCCAGTACTTC	CARRGRQETQYF
.	TRBV19	TRBJ1-5	.	TGTGCCAGTAGTATAGAAATCAGGGCAATTCAGCCCCAGCATTTT	CASSIEIRAIQPQHF
.	TRBV19	TRBJ1-4	.	TGTGCCAGTAGTATAGACGCACTCTCCTTTGAAAAACTGTTTTTT	CASSIDALSFEKLFF
.	TRBV5-1	TRBJ2-7	.	TGCGCCAGCAGCTTGGAAGGGGCAGGCTACGAGCAGTACTTC	CASSLEGAGYEQYF
.	TRBV6-4	TRBJ2-1	.	TGTGCCAGCAGTGACTCGGAGGAGGCCGAGCAGTTCTTC	CASSDSEEAEQFF
once	TRBV5-1	TRBJ1-1	.	TGCGCCAGCAGCGCCTCCAGGGTTAGCACTGAAGCTTTCTTT	CASSASRVSTEAFF
few	TRBV7-9	TRBJ2-7	.	TGTGCCAGCAGCGTAACCTTCCAGGGAATCCACGAGCAGTACTTC	CASSVTFQGIHEQYF
.	TRBV6-1	TRBJ1-4	TRBD1	TGTGCCAGCAGTGAATGGGGGGCCGGGACAGGGCATGAAAAACTGTTTTTT	CASSEWGAGTGHEKLFF
few	TRBV7-9	TRBJ1-5	.	TGTGCCAGCAGCTTAGGGGAGAGCAATCAGCCCCAGCATTTT	CASSLGESNQPQHF
.	TRBV6-6	TRBJ1-2	.	TGTGCCAGCAGTTACGAGGATGGCTACACCTTC	CASSYEDGYTF
once	TRBV19	TRBJ1-2	.	TGTGCCAGTAGTATAGCTACAGGGTGGGATGGCTACACCTTC	CASSIATGWDGYTF
.	TRBV6-6	TRBJ2-2	.	TGTGCCAGCAGTGACGCGGAGACCGGGGAGCTGTTTTTT	CASSDAETGELFF
.	TRBV6-6	TRBJ1-1	TRBD1	TGTGCCAGCAAAACAGGGGAGAACACTGAAGCTTTCTTT	CASKTGENTEAFF
.	TRBV18	TRBJ2-7	TRBD1	TGTGCCAGCTCACCACCGGGGACAGGGAGGTACGAGCAGTACTTC	CASSPPGTGRYEQYF
once	TRBV19	TRBJ1-2	TRBD1	TGTGCCAGTAGTCCCCAGGGGGCTAGTGGCTACACCTTC	CASSPQGASGYTF